This entry features one T cell receptor (beta chain) sequence. Its antigen is unknown. Here immunoSEQ multiplex PCR was the method, and the copy in TCRdb shows in-frame clones only, minus some. The sample shows just under 65,000 clones, around 98% of them seen only once. Unstimulated regulatory T cells (CD4+CD25+CD127-), CD4+CD25- non-regulatory cells, CD4 and CD8 cells were FACS-sorted from thawed PBMCs. Regulatory T cells were sorted from thawed PBMCs rested overnight at 37°C with 200 IU/ml IL-2. The record originates from a study of Tregs in tolerant kidney transplant recipients. Whole-study findings and limits: Nucleotide sequences could not be compared across some patients' samples due to primer changes. Tregs expanded with activated donor B cells seemed most donor-specific.

The source was Tregs from blood, collected before the transplant. The source of this sequence is a human donor who received a combined kidney and bone marrow transplant.

The CDR3 DNA follows: TGTGCCAGCAGCTTAGCGGGGACTAGCGGGGGACCCCATACGCAGTATTTT. This encodes CASSLAGTSGGPHTQYF. The J gene is TRBJ2-3, the V gene TRBV7-2; 14 bases agree with TRBD2. The CDR3 sequence is 17 residues long. J was trimmed by 7 bases and V by 0 bases; bases with no gene match: 6. Looked up from germline, CDR1 is SGHTA and CDR2 is FQGNSA.